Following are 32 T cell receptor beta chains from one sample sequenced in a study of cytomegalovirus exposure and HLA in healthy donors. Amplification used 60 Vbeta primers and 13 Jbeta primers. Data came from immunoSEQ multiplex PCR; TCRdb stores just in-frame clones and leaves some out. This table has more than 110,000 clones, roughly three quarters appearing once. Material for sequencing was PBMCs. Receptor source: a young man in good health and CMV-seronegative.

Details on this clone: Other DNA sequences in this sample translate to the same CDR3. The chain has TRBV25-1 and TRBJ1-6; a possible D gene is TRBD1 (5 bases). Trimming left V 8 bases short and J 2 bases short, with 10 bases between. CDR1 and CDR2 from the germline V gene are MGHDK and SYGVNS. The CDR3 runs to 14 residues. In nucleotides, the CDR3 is TGTGCCAGCTCCGACAGCACCTATAATTCACCCCTCCACTTT. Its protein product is CASSDSTYNSPLHF. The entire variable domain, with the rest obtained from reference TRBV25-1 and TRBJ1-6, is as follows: EADIYQTPRYLVIGTGKKITLECSQTMGHDKMYWYQQDPGMELHLIHYSYGVNSTEKGDLSSESTVSRIRTEHFPLTLESARPSHTSQYLCASSDSTYNSPLHFGNGTRLTVT.

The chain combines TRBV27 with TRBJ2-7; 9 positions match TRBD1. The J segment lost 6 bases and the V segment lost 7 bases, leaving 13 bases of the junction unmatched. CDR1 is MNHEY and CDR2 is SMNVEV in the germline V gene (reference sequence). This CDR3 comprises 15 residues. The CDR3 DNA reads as TGTGCCAGCACTCATACCGGGACAGGGACTATCGAGCAGTACTTC. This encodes CASTHTGTGTIEQYF.

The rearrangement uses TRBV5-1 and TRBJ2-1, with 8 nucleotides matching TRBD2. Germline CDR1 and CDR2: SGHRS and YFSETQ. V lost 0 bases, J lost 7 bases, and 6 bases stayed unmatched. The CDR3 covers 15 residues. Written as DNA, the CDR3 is TGCGCCAGCAGCTTGGCAGCGGGGGCCCCTAATGAGCAGTTCTTC. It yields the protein CASSLAAGAPNEQFF.

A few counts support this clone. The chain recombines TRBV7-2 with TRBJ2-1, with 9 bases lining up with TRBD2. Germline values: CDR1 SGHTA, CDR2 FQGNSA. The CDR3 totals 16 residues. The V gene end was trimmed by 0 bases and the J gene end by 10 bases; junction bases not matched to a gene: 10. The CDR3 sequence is CASSLAGRGGLLEQFF. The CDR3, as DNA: TGTGCCAGCAGCTTAGCGGGGCGGGGGGGCCTACTCGAGCAGTTCTTC. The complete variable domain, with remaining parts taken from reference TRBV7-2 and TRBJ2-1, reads GAGVSQSPSNKVTEKGKDVELRCDPISGHTALYWYRQSLGQGLEFLIYFQGNSAPDKSGLPSDRFSAERTGGSVSTLTIQRTQQEDSAVYLCASSLAGRGGLLEQFFGPGTRLTVL.

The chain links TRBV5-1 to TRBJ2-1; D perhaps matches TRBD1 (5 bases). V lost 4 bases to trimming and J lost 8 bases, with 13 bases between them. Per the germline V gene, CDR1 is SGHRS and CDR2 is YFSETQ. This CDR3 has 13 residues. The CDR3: CASSRQGTDEQFF. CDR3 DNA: TGCGCCAGCAGCCGTCAGGGAACGGATGAGCAGTTCTTC.

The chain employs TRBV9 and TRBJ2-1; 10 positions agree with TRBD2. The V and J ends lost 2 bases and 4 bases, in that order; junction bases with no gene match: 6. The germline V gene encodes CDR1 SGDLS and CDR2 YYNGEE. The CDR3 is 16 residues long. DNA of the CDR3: TGTGCCAGCAGCGTCCAGCTAGCGGGGGTATACAATGAGCAGTTCTTC. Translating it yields CASSVQLAGVYNEQFF.

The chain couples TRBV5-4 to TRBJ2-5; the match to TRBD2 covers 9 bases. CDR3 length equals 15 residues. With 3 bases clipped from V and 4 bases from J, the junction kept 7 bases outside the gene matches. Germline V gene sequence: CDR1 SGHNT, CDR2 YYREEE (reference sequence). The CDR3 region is CASSSAGGPGETQYF. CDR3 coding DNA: TGTGCCAGCAGCTCGGCGGGGGGGCCGGGAGAGACCCAGTACTTC.

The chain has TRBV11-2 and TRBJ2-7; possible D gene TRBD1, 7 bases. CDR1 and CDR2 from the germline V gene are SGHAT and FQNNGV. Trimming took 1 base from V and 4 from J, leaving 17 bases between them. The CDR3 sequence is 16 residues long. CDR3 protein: CASSLAPRGETYEQYF. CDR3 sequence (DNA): TGTGCCAGCAGCTTAGCCCCCAGGGGGGAAACTTACGAGCAGTACTTC.

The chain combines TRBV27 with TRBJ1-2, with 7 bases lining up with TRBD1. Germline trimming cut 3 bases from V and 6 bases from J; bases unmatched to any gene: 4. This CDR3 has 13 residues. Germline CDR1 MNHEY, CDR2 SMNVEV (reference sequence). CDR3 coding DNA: TGTGCCAGCAGTTTCACAGGGGATGATGGCTACACCTTC. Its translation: CASSFTGDDGYTF.

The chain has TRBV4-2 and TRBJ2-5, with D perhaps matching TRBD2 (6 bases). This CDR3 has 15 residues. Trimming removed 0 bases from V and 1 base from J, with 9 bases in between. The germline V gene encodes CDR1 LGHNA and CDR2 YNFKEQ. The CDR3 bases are TGTGCCAGCAGCCAAGATCGGGACTTCCAAGAGACCCAGTACTTC. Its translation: CASSQDRDFQETQYF.

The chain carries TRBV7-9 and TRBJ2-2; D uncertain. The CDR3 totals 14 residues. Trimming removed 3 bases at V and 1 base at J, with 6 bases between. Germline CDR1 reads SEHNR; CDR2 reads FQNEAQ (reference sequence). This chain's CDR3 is CASSFARNTGELFF. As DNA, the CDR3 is TGTGCCAGCAGCTTCGCGAGGAACACCGGGGAGCTGTTTTTT.

The CDR3 coding sequence is TGTGCCAGCAGTTTCGGGGAAGTAACTGAAGCTTTCTTT. This encodes CASSFGEVTEAFF. V gene TRBV28 combines with J gene TRBJ1-1; D not certain. Per germline, CDR1 MDHEN and CDR2 SYDVKM. The V end lost 3 bases, the J end lost 5 bases, and 10 bases lay between the germline ends. The CDR3 is made up of 13 amino acids.

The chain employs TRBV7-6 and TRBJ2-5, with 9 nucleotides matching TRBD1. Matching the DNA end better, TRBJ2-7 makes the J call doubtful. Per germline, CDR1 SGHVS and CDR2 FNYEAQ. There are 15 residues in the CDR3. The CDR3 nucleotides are TGTGCCAGCAGCCAGACTGGGACAGGGTTTTTCGAGCAGTACTTC. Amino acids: CASSQTGTGFFEQYF.

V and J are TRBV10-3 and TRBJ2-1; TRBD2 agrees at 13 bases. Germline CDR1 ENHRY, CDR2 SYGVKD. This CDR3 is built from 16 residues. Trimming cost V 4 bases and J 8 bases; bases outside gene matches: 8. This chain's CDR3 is CAISVPTSGGADEQFF. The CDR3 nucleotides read TGTGCCATCAGTGTACCAACTAGCGGGGGGGCGGATGAGCAGTTCTTC.

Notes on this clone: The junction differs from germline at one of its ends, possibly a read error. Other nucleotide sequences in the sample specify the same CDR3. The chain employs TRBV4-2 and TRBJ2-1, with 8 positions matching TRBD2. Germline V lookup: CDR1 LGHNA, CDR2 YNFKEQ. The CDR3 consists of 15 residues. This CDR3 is CASSPRDSGGAEQFF. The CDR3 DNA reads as TGTGCCAGCAGCCCACGGGACTCGGGAGGGGCTGAGCAATTCTTC.

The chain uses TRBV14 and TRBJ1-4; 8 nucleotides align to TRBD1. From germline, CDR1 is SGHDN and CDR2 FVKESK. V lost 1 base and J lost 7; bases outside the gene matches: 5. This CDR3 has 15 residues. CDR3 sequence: CASSQVAGGGEKLFF. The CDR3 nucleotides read TGTGCCAGCAGCCAAGTAGCAGGGGGCGGTGAAAAACTGTTTTTT.

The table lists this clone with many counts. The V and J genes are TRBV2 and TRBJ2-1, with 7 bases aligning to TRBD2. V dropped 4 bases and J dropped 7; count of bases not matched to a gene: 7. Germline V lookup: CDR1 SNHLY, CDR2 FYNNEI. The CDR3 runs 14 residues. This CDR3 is CASSGTSEKNEQFF. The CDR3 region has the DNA TGTGCCAGCAGTGGAACTAGCGAGAAAAATGAGCAGTTCTTC.

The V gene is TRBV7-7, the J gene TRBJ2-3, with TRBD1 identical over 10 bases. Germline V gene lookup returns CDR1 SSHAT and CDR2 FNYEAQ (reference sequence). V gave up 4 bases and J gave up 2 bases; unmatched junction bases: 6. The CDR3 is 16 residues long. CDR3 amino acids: CASSSGQGSVTDTQYF. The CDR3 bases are TGTGCCAGCAGCTCGGGACAGGGGTCGGTCACAGATACGCAGTATTTT.

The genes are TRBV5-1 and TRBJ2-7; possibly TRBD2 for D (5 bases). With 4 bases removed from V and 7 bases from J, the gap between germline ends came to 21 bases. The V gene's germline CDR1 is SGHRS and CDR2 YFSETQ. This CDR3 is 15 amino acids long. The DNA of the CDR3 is TGCGCCAGCAGCCGATTGGGCCCAGTCTCGGGAGAGCAGTACTTC. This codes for CASSRLGPVSGEQYF. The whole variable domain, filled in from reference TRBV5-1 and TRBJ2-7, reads KAGVTQTPRYLIKTRGQQVTLSCSPISGHRSVSWYQQTPGQGLQFLFEYFSETQRNKGNFPGRFSGRQFSNSRSEMNVSTLELGDSALYLCASSRLGPVSGEQYFGPGTRLTVT.

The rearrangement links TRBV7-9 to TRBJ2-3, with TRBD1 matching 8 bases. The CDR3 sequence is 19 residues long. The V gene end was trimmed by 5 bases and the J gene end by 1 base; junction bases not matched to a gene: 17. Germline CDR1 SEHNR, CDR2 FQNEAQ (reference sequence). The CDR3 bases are TGTGCCAGCAGCCCTCAAAAGGGGCAGGGGGCGTCAGGCACAGATACGCAGTATTTT. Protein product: CASSPQKGQGASGTDTQYF.

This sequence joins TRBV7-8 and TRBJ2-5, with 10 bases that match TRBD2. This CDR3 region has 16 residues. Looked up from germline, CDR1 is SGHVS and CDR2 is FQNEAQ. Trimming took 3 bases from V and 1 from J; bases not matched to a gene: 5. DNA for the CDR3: TGTGCCAGCAGCTTCATAGCGGGGGGCTTCCAAGAGACCCAGTACTTC. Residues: CASSFIAGGFQETQYF.

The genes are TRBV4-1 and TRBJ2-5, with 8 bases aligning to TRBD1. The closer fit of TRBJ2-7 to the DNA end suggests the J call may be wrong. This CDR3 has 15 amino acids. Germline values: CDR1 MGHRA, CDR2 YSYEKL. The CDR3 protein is CASSPGRDRGYEQYF. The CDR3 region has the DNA TGCGCCAGCAGCCCCGGGCGAGACAGGGGTTACGAGCAGTACTTC.

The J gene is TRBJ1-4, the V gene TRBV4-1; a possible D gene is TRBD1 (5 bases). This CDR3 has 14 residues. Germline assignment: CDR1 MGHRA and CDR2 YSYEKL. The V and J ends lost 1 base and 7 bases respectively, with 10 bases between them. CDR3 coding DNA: TGCGCCAGCAGCCAAGTAAGGCAGGGTGAAAAACTGTTTTTT. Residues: CASSQVRQGEKLFF.

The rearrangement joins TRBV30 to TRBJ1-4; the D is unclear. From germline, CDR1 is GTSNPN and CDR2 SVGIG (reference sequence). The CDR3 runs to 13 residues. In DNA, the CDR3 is TGTGGTTTTTCGGGCAGCGGTTATAGGAAACTGTTTTTT. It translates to CGFSGSGYRKLFF.

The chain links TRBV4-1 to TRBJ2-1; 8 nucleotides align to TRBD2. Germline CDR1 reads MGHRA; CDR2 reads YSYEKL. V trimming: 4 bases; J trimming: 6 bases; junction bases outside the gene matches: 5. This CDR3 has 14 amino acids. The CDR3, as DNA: TGCGCCAGCAGCCTCAGAGGGACTAGCAATGAGCAGTTCTTC. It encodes CASSLRGTSNEQFF.

CDR3 protein: CASSLVPSEDTGELFF. In DNA form, the CDR3 reads TGCGCCAGCAGCTTGGTGCCTAGCGAGGACACCGGGGAGCTGTTTTTT. The chain recombines TRBV5-1 with TRBJ2-2, with TRBD2 as a possible D gene (6 bases). The CDR3 spans 16 residues. The germline V gene encodes CDR1 SGHRS and CDR2 YFSETQ. The ends were cut back, 0 bases at V and 3 bases at J, with 12 bases in the middle.

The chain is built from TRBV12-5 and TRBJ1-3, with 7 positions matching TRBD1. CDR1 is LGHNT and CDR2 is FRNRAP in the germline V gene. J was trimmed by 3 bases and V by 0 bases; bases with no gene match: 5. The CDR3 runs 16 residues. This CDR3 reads CASGLVGGSYGNTIYF. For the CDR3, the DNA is TGTGCTAGTGGTTTGGTAGGGGGCTCATATGGAAACACCATATATTTT.

The CDR3 here is CASSSDPRDGYTF. CDR3 sequence (DNA): TGTGCCAGCAGCTCGGATCCCAGGGATGGCTACACCTTC. V gene TRBV7-9 combines with J gene TRBJ1-2, with D maybe TRBD1 (5 bases). The V and J ends lost 4 bases and 6 bases respectively, with 12 bases between them. Germline assignment: CDR1 SEHNR and CDR2 FQNEAQ (reference sequence). This CDR3 contains 13 residues. Combining the CDR3 with reference TRBV7-9 and TRBJ1-2 gives the whole variable domain DTGVSQNPRHKITKRGQNVTFRCDPISEHNRLYWYRQTLGQGPEFLTYFQNEAQLEKSRLLSDRFSAERPKGSFSTLEIQRTEQGDSAMYLCASSSDPRDGYTFGSGTRLTVV.

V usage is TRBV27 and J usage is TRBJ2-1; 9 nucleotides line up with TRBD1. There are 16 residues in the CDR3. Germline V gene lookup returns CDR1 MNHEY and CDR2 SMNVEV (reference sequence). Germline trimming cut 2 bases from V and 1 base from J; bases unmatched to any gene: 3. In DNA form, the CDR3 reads TGTGCCAGCAGTTTACCGGGACAGGGATCCTACAATGAGCAGTTCTTC. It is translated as CASSLPGQGSYNEQFF.

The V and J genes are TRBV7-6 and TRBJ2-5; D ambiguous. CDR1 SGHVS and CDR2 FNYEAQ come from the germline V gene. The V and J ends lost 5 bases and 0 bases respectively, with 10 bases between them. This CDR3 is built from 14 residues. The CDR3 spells CASSLNLYQETQYF. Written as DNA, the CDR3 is TGTGCCAGCAGCCTAAACCTGTACCAAGAGACCCAGTACTTC.

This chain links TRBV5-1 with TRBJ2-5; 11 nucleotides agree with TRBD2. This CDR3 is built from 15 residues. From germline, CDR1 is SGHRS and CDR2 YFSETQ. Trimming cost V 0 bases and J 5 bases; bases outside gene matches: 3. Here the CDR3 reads CASSLGPSGRETQYF. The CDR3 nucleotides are TGCGCCAGCAGCTTGGGTCCTAGCGGGAGGGAGACCCAGTACTTC.

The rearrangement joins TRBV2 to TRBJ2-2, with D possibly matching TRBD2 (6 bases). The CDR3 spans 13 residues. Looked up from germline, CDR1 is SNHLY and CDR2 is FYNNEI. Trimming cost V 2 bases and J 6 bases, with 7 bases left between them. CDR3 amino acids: CASSETSPGELFF. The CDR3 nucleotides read TGTGCCAGCAGTGAAACTAGCCCCGGGGAGCTGTTTTTT.